The 19 T cell receptor beta chains reported below all come from one sample, sequenced in a study of blood T cells in healthy people across ages. For the second PCR, which ran for about 7 to 11 cycles, a sample-barcoded 5' primer and a J-beta primer mix were used. One entry per CDR3 protein, called by TCRdb with MiXCR from the 5' RACE reads. In the table there are approximately 770,000 distinct CDR3 sequences, more than 45% of which are singletons. Sequencing was performed on blood. These receptors originate from a man aged 25-40 years in good health.

This rearrangement joins TRBV20-1 to TRBJ2-7; 11 bases align to TRBD1. The germline V gene encodes CDR1 DFQATT and CDR2 SNEGSKA (reference sequence). The V and J ends lost 3 bases and 6 bases, in that order; junction bases with no gene match: 10. This CDR3 has 15 amino acids. DNA of the CDR3: TGCAGTGCTAGCCACTCCGGGACAGGGGGACCCGAGCAGTACTTC. It is translated as CSASHSGTGGPEQYF.

The gene calls are TRBV4-3 and TRBJ2-1; TRBD2 aligns across 12 bases. The V gene end was trimmed by 1 base and the J gene end by 7 bases; junction bases not matched to a gene: 11. The CDR3 runs 18 residues. The germline V gene encodes CDR1 LGHNA and CDR2 YSLEER. The CDR3 bases are TGCGCCAGCAGCCAAGTCTCCCCCGGGACTAGCGGGTGGAATGAGCAGTTCTTC. It yields the protein CASSQVSPGTSGWNEQFF.

This clonotype was seen a few times. The genes are TRBV4-3 and TRBJ2-5; D is undetermined. CDR1 and CDR2 from the germline V gene are LGHNA and YSLEER. The length of the CDR3 is 13 residues. V lost 4 bases to trimming and J lost 5 bases, with 11 bases between them. In nucleotides, the CDR3 is TGCGCCAGCAGCCGGGTGGTTCGGGAGACCCAGTACTTC. It translates to CASSRVVRETQYF.

The chain joins TRBV29-1 to TRBJ2-1; TRBD2 might be the D (6 bases). The germline CDR1 and CDR2 sequences are SQVTM and ANQGSEA. Trimming left V 4 bases short and J 5 bases short, with 15 bases between. The length of the CDR3 is 14 residues. The CDR3 reads CSVGRVVGDNEQFF. The CDR3 DNA reads as TGCAGCGTTGGGAGGGTGGTGGGTGACAATGAGCAGTTCTTC.

The gene calls are TRBV13 and TRBJ2-4; 7 bases are shared with TRBD2. The J segment lost 0 bases and the V segment lost 5 bases, leaving 10 bases of the junction unmatched. From germline, CDR1 is PRHDT and CDR2 FYEKMQ (reference sequence). The CDR3 has 17 amino acids. CDR3 nucleotide sequence: TGTGCCAGCAGCCACCGGGGGGACGTTGAAGCCAAAAACATTCAGTACTTC. This encodes CASSHRGDVEAKNIQYF. The full variable domain, with the rest looked up from reference TRBV13 and TRBJ2-4, is AAGVIQSPRHLIKEKRETATLKCYPIPRHDTVYWYQQGPGQDPQFLISFYEKMQSDKGSIPDRFSAQQFSDYHSELNMSSLELGDSALYFCASSHRGDVEAKNIQYFGAGTRLSVL.

The rearrangement links TRBV7-9 to TRBJ2-7; D might be TRBD2 (7 bases). This CDR3 is 15 amino acids long. Deletions cut 5 bases from V and 6 bases from J, with 20 bases between. Germline loops: CDR1 SEHNR, CDR2 FQNEAQ (reference sequence). CDR3 loop: CASSPGGALRSEQYF. For the CDR3, the DNA is TGTGCCAGCAGCCCTGGGGGGGCCTTACGTAGCGAGCAGTACTTC.

This rearrangement joins TRBV7-9 to TRBJ1-4, with TRBD1 identical over 10 bases. The CDR3 loop spans 13 amino acids. The V and J ends lost 5 bases and 8 bases, in that order; junction bases with no gene match: 2. Germline V CDR1 and CDR2: SEHNR, FQNEAQ (reference sequence). This chain's CDR3 is CASSDRGHEKLFF. Here the CDR3 DNA reads TGTGCCAGCAGCGACAGGGGGCACGAAAAACTGTTTTTT.

The chain couples TRBV11-2 to TRBJ1-4; D remains ambiguous. The CDR3 totals 14 residues. Trimming removed 5 bases at V and 8 bases at J, with 15 bases between. The germline V gene has CDR1 SGHAT and CDR2 FQNNGV. CDR3 sequence reads: CASSKGSVWEKLFF. As DNA, the CDR3 is TGTGCCAGCAGCAAAGGCTCGGTATGGGAAAAACTGTTTTTT.

The gene calls are TRBV7-2 and TRBJ1-2; no clear D. CDR3 length equals 16 residues. CDR1 and CDR2 from the germline V gene are SGHTA and FQGNSA. Trimming removed 2 bases at V and 2 bases at J, with 15 bases between. CDR3 DNA: TGTGCCAGCAGCTTATTTAGGGATAAGCTGAACTATGGCTACACCTTC. Its translation: CASSLFRDKLNYGYTF. Full variable domain (outside the CDR3, taken from reference TRBV7-2 and TRBJ1-2): GAGVSQSPSNKVTEKGKDVELRCDPISGHTALYWYRQSLGQGLEFLIYFQGNSAPDKSGLPSDRFSAERTGGSVSTLTIQRTQQEDSAVYLCASSLFRDKLNYGYTFGSGTRLTVV.

The chain carries TRBV29-1 and TRBJ2-7; a possible D gene is TRBD2 (6 bases). V lost 6 bases and J lost 5, with 11 bases in between. Per germline, CDR1 SQVTM and CDR2 ANQGSEA. CDR3 length: 11 residues. For the CDR3, the DNA is TGCAGCGTGGGGGGACTCCACGAGCAGTACTTC. Residues: CSVGGLHEQYF.

The chain recombines TRBV29-1 with TRBJ2-1, with 12 positions matching TRBD2. After removal of 6 bases from V and 7 bases from J, the junction contained 7 bases not matched to a gene. The CDR3 length is 14 residues. CDR1 SQVTM and CDR2 ANQGSEA come from the germline V gene. In nucleotides, the CDR3 is TGCAGCGTCCAGAGTCTAGCGGGAGGGAATGAGCAGTTCTTC. Translating gives CSVQSLAGGNEQFF.

The chain couples TRBV25-1 to TRBJ2-7; D is ambiguous. V lost 1 base and J lost 9, with 7 bases in between. The CDR3 covers 11 residues. The V gene's germline CDR1 is MGHDK and CDR2 SYGVNS. In DNA, the CDR3 is TGTGCCAGCAGTGAATCGGGTAGGCAGTACTTC. It yields the protein CASSESGRQYF.

This chain connects TRBV20-1 to TRBJ2-1; D is unresolved. Between the trimmed V and J ends, which lost 3 bases and 0 bases, there was a span of 12 bases. CDR1 and CDR2 from the germline V gene are DFQATT and SNEGSKA (reference sequence). The length of the CDR3 is 15 residues. The CDR3 is CSARSVLSSYNEQFF. As DNA, the CDR3 is TGCAGTGCTAGGTCGGTGCTGAGCTCCTACAATGAGCAGTTCTTC.

The chain has TRBV5-6 and TRBJ2-7; TRBD1 is a possible D gene (5 bases). This CDR3 is built from 12 residues. Germline V gene sequence: CDR1 SGHDT, CDR2 YYEEEE. The V gene lost 6 bases and the J gene lost 5 bases, with 12 bases spanning the gap. The CDR3 DNA reads TGTGCCAGCACCAGGGATTTCGACGAGCAGTACTTC. Translating gives CASTRDFDEQYF.

The chain recombines TRBV6-5 with TRBJ2-1, with a tentative D call TRBD1 (6 bases). The germline V and J ends were trimmed by 0 bases and 5 bases, with 17 bases remaining between them. This CDR3 is 17 amino acids long. In germline, CDR1 is MNHEY, CDR2 SVGAGI. The DNA for the CDR3 is TGTGCCAGCAGTTACTCGTTCACGGGTCCAGGGGACAATGAGCAGTTCTTC. Amino acids: CASSYSFTGPGDNEQFF.

The CDR3 nucleotides are TGTGCCTGGGAGGGAGGAGGGCCCTACGAGCAGTACTTC. This translates into CAWEGGGPYEQYF. The chain recombines TRBV30 with TRBJ2-7; tentatively, D is TRBD2 (6 bases). Germline loops: CDR1 GTSNPN, CDR2 SVGIG (reference sequence). V lost 5 bases and J lost 2, with 13 bases in between. The CDR3 runs to 13 residues.

V is TRBV6-5 and J is TRBJ2-5; 7 bases map to TRBD1. Germline CDR1 MNHEY, CDR2 SVGAGI. V lost 6 bases and J lost 5; bases outside the gene matches: 12. The length of the CDR3 is 15 residues. The CDR3 reads CASRDPDRVYETQYF. CDR3 nucleotide sequence: TGTGCCAGCAGGGACCCCGACAGGGTCTACGAGACCCAGTACTTC.

V usage is TRBV4-2 and J usage is TRBJ2-5; the D is unclear. Germline V lookup: CDR1 LGHNA, CDR2 YNFKEQ. Trimming pared 0 bases from V and 5 bases from J, leaving 13 bases between. The CDR3 is 15 amino acids. CDR3 DNA sequence: TGTGCCAGCAGCCAAGATTGGCTTCCCGGGGAGACCCAGTACTTC. Translating it yields CASSQDWLPGETQYF.

Regarding this clonotype: Germline and junction disagree at one end, which may indicate a read error. The genes are TRBV6-4 and TRBJ2-1; D is perhaps TRBD2 (5 bases). Germline V gives CDR1 MRHNA, CDR2 SNTAGT. The CDR3 length is 14 residues. CDR3 loop: CASRDSGESGEQFF. In DNA, the CDR3 is TGTGCCAGCAGGGACTCCGGGGAGTCCGGTGAGCAGTTCTTC.